Only a few counts were recorded for the clone carrying this T cell receptor beta chain. These data belong to a study of neurological immune-mediated disorders. One entry per CDR3 protein results from TCRdb running MiXCR on the 5' RACE reads. The data hold tens of thousands of distinct CDR3 sequences, with approximately 7.2% observed a single time. The sorted-subset TCR libraries were prepared using about a million CD4+ or CD8+ T cells as the starting material. Source material: CD4+ T cells from blood. The clonotype originates from a man aged 50 to 60 in good health.

CDR3 protein: CSAYSGDSYEQYF. In DNA, the CDR3 is TGCAGTGCTTATAGCGGGGATTCCTACGAGCAGTACTTC. The chain employs TRBV20-1 and TRBJ2-7; 8 bases line up with TRBD2. J lost 1 base, V lost 5 bases, and 4 bases had no gene match. Germline CDR1 reads DFQATT; CDR2 reads SNEGSKA (reference sequence). The CDR3 totals 13 residues.